This passage covers 28 T cell receptor beta chains from one sample sequenced in a study of identical twins. TCRdb re-called the 5' RACE reads through MiXCR, storing one row per CDR3 protein. Of about 280,000 distinct CDR3 sequences in the sample, approximately 8.5% were seen once. These data also featured in a second study, about yellow fever vaccine responses in identical twins.

The specimen sequenced was memory (CD45RO+) T cells sorted from blood. The receptors were gathered from a woman under 30 in good health.

The sample holds a few counts of this clonotype. The J gene is TRBJ2-3, the V gene TRBV4-2; 10 bases match TRBD2. The CDR3 spans 22 residues. V gave up 4 bases and J gave up 2 bases; unmatched junction bases: 24. Looked up from germline, CDR1 is LGHNA and CDR2 is YNFKEQ. CDR3 sequence (DNA): TGTGCCAGCAGCCCCGACCCCGGTGGACTAGCGGATCACATGCAGTTCACAGATACGCAGTATTTT. It specifies CASSPDPGGLADHMQFTDTQYF.

The chain joins TRBV9 to TRBJ2-1; 7 bases line up with TRBD2. The CDR3 extends over 15 amino acids. V was clipped by 4 bases and J by 15 bases; unmatched bases: 19. Germline V lookup: CDR1 SGDLS, CDR2 YYNGEE. The CDR3 reads CASSRQGGWDENRFF. The CDR3 DNA reads TGTGCCAGCAGCCGCCAGGGAGGGTGGGACGAAAATCGGTTCTTC.

The V and J genes are TRBV12-3 or TRBV12-4 and TRBJ2-3; 7 positions agree with TRBD2. V trimming: 11 bases; J trimming: 2 bases; junction bases outside the gene matches: 25. This CDR3 region has 19 residues. As DNA, the CDR3 is TGTGCCTGCTGTTTAGCGCGGGCTAGCGGAAGCCGGGCCACAGATACGCAGTATTTT. Its protein is CACCLARASGSRATDTQYF.

This clonotype occurred many times. The chain links TRBV14 to TRBJ1-2, with D tentatively TRBD1 (6 bases). Germline V CDR1 and CDR2: SGHDN, FVKESK. Trimming stripped 0 bases from V and 4 bases from J, with 24 bases between. The CDR3 totals 19 residues. The CDR3, as DNA: TGTGCCAGCAGCCAAGACCGCAGGGGACCTACTAGATTAGGCTATGGCTACACCTTC. This encodes CASSQDRRGPTRLGYGYTF.

This clonotype was picked up many times. The chain is built from TRBV5-1 and TRBJ2-3; perhaps TRBD1 as D (7 bases). V was cut by 4 bases and J by 2 bases, with 14 bases left in between. Per germline, CDR1 SGHRS and CDR2 YFSETQ. This CDR3 is 15 amino acids long. CDR3 loop: CASSLAGGPTDTQYF. The DNA of the CDR3 is TGCGCCAGCAGCCTGGCAGGGGGGCCCACAGATACGCAGTATTTT.

V usage is TRBV5-1 and J usage is TRBJ1-1, with 7 nucleotides matching TRBD1. Trimming took 3 bases from V and 5 from J; bases not matched to a gene: 16. The CDR3 spans 17 residues. Germline V gene lookup returns CDR1 SGHRS and CDR2 YFSETQ. CDR3 region: CASSSRQGALLDTEAFF. DNA for the CDR3: TGCGCCAGCAGCTCTAGACAGGGTGCCCTTCTTGATACTGAAGCTTTCTTT.

In its sample, this clonotype was seen many times. The chain is built from TRBV5-1 and TRBJ2-7; either TRBD1 or TRBD2 may supply D (5 bases each). Trimming left V 1 base short and J 2 bases short, with 13 bases between. The CDR3 runs 15 residues. The germline V gene encodes CDR1 SGHRS and CDR2 YFSETQ. The CDR3 is CASSLHGTSTYEQYF. CDR3 sequence (DNA): TGCGCCAGCAGCTTGCACGGGACCTCAACCTACGAGCAGTACTTC.

This clonotype was counted at least ten times. The chain combines TRBV11-2 with TRBJ2-1; 12 bases are a match to TRBD2. The CDR3 sequence is 15 residues long. CDR1 and CDR2 from the germline V gene are SGHAT and FQNNGV. V lost 5 bases and J lost 9; bases outside the gene matches: 8. The CDR3 DNA reads as TGTGCCAGCAGCCCGACTAGCGGGGGTCAGGGTGAGCAGTTCTTC. This translates into CASSPTSGGQGEQFF.

J is TRBJ2-7 and V is TRBV28, with D possibly called TRBD1 or TRBD2 (5 bases each). The V end lost 6 bases, the J end lost 0 bases, and 12 bases lay between the germline ends. This CDR3 has 14 amino acids. Germline CDR1 MDHEN, CDR2 SYDVKM. The CDR3: CASSPGTVSYEQYF. CDR3 nucleotides: TGTGCCAGCAGCCCCGGGACGGTCTCCTACGAGCAGTACTTC.

V is TRBV6-5 and J is TRBJ2-1, with D perhaps given as TRBD1 or TRBD2 (5 bases each). The length of the CDR3 is 12 residues. V was shortened by 6 bases and J by 10 bases, with 13 bases between the two germline ends. Germline values: CDR1 MNHEY, CDR2 SVGAGI. DNA of the CDR3: TGTGCCAGCAGCGGAAGAGGGGAAGAGCAGTTCTTC. Amino acids: CASSGRGEEQFF.

The chain carries TRBV24-1 and TRBJ2-5, with 9 bases fitting TRBD1. Looked up from germline, CDR1 is KGHDR and CDR2 is SFDVKD. The ends lost 7 bases at V and 5 bases at J; junction bases unmatched: 4. The CDR3 totals 13 residues. The CDR3 coding sequence is TGTGCCACCAGCACAGGGGGCTCGGAGACCCAGTACTTC. Protein: CATSTGGSETQYF.

This clonotype was observed at least ten times. The rearrangement joins TRBV20-1 to TRBJ2-7; possible D gene TRBD2, 5 bases. The germline CDR1 and CDR2 sequences are DFQATT and SNEGSKA (reference sequence). This CDR3 has 12 amino acids. V was cut by 3 bases and J by 1 base, with 7 bases left in between. The CDR3 protein is CSARRGSYEQYF. DNA of the CDR3: TGCAGTGCTAGGCGAGGGTCCTACGAGCAGTACTTC.

This clonotype was observed a handful of times. The rearrangement joins TRBV19 to TRBJ1-2, with D perhaps TRBD1 (5 bases). Germline CDR1 reads LNHDA; CDR2 reads SQIVND (reference sequence). The CDR3 is 14 residues long. Trimming pared 4 bases from V and 4 bases from J, leaving 13 bases between. The CDR3 bases are TGTGCCAGTAGTACCGGACAAGTCCTCTATGGCTACACCTTC. Translation gives CASSTGQVLYGYTF.

This clonotype was counted ten times or more. This rearrangement joins TRBV3-1 to TRBJ2-3, with 9 bases aligning to TRBD1. The CDR3 totals 15 residues. Germline lookup yields CDR1 LGHDT and CDR2 YNNKEL (reference sequence). V was pared by 4 bases and J by 4 bases, with 6 bases of the junction left unmatched. CDR3 nucleotide sequence: TGTGCCAGCAGCCCCGGGACAGGGCACGCAGATACGCAGTATTTT. Protein: CASSPGTGHADTQYF.

In this sample, this clonotype turned up a few times. The chain has TRBV5-1 and TRBJ1-6; the D is unclear. Trimming pared 4 bases from V and 7 bases from J, leaving 15 bases between. This CDR3 has 15 amino acids. The V gene's germline CDR1 is SGHRS and CDR2 YFSETQ. DNA of the CDR3: TGCGCCAGCAGCCCCAGCACTGGCTCGAATTCACCCCTCCACTTT. It encodes CASSPSTGSNSPLHF.

This clonotype occurred many times. The chain combines TRBV29-1 with TRBJ2-1, with 10 nucleotides matching TRBD2. The germline V gene has CDR1 SQVTM and CDR2 ANQGSEA. The J segment lost 9 bases and the V segment lost 7 bases, leaving 9 bases of the junction unmatched. This CDR3 spans 13 amino acids. The CDR3 coding sequence is TGCAGCGCTACAGCGGGAGGGCTTGGTGAGCAGTTCTTC. This gives the protein CSATAGGLGEQFF.

This clonotype was recorded many times. The CDR3 sequence is CASSYGRALQETQYF. CDR3 nucleotide sequence: TGTGCCAGCAGTTATGGCAGGGCCCTCCAAGAGACCCAGTACTTC. The rearrangement uses TRBV6-5 and TRBJ2-5; D might be TRBD1 (5 bases). CDR3 length: 15 amino acids. V was pared by 3 bases and J by 1 base, with 12 bases between. Germline V gives CDR1 MNHEY, CDR2 SVGAGI.

This clonotype was detected many times. The CDR3 loop reads CASSLVGSTGSGNTIYF. In nucleotides, the CDR3 is TGTGCCAGCAGCTTAGTGGGTTCAACGGGCTCTGGAAACACCATATATTTT. The rearrangement uses TRBV7-2 and TRBJ1-3, with D unclear. Germline CDR1 and CDR2: SGHTA and FQGNSA. This CDR3 has 17 amino acids. With 1 base removed from V and 0 bases from J, the gap between germline ends came to 13 bases.

By share of the sample, this clonotype is medium-sized. This chain uses TRBV6-4 with TRBJ1-6; D ambiguous. V was trimmed by 2 bases and J by 7 bases, leaving 12 bases between them. This CDR3 has 15 residues. Per the germline V gene, CDR1 is MRHNA and CDR2 is SNTAGT. CDR3 DNA sequence: TGTGCCAGCAGTGACGGAGGGTCGGGGAATTCACCCCTCCACTTT. This codes for CASSDGGSGNSPLHF.

A remark on this clonotype: This may come from a read error, since a much larger clone is one base off. The chain carries TRBV5-1 and TRBJ2-5; a weak D match, TRBD2 (6 bases). V lost 4 bases, J lost 7 bases, and 20 bases lay in between. In germline, CDR1 is SGHRS, CDR2 YFSETQ. The CDR3 totals 15 residues. The CDR3 bases are TGCGCCAGCAGCCCGCACGGGACTTTAAAAGGGACCCAGTACTTC. This sequence encodes CASSPHGTLKGTQYF.

This chain links TRBV2 with TRBJ2-1; TRBD1 agrees at 7 bases. This CDR3 is built from 14 residues. Unmatched junction bases numbered 3, after V lost 3 bases and J lost 4 bases. The germline V gene encodes CDR1 SNHLY and CDR2 FYNNEI. The CDR3 DNA reads TGTGCCAGCAGTGATGGGACAGAGTACAATGAGCAGTTCTTC. Its translation: CASSDGTEYNEQFF.

The chain joins TRBV10-3 to TRBJ1-4, with a tentative D call TRBD1 (5 bases). V was shortened by 2 bases and J by 7 bases, with 23 bases between the two germline ends. Germline CDR1 is ENHRY and CDR2 is SYGVKD. There are 18 residues in the CDR3. CDR3 coding DNA: TGTGCCATCAGTGAGACGAAACCGACAGTTCTGGCGGGTGAAAAACTGTTTTTT. Protein product: CAISETKPTVLAGEKLFF.

This clonotype has a count of ten or more. The CDR3 bases are TGTGCCATCACGCCCGTTATGAACACTGAAGCTTTCTTT. Residues: CAITPVMNTEAFF. The chain has TRBV10-3 and TRBJ1-1; D is unclear. V lost 7 bases and J lost 0, with 9 bases in between. CDR1 and CDR2 (germline): ENHRY, SYGVKD. There are 13 residues in the CDR3.

This clonotype was detected many times. The chain recombines TRBV28 with TRBJ2-3; D possibly corresponds to TRBD2 (7 bases). With 1 base removed from V and 2 bases from J, the gap between germline ends came to 16 bases. Germline CDR1 MDHEN, CDR2 SYDVKM. CDR3 size: 17 residues. The CDR3 sequence is CASSLFGGAENTDTQYF. CDR3 DNA: TGTGCCAGCAGTTTATTTGGGGGGGCGGAGAACACAGATACGCAGTATTTT.

This clonotype has ten or more counts. J is TRBJ1-2 and V is TRBV29-1; D is possibly TRBD1 (5 bases). Between the trimmed V and J ends, which lost 4 bases and 1 base, there was a span of 7 bases. The CDR3 consists of 12 residues. CDR1 is SQVTM and CDR2 is ANQGSEA in the germline V gene. The CDR3 here is CSVVGDNYGYTF. In DNA form, the CDR3 reads TGCAGCGTTGTGGGGGATAACTATGGCTACACCTTC.

This clonotype showed up many times. The chain employs TRBV5-5 and TRBJ1-5; TRBD1 aligns across 7 bases. The germline gives CDR1 SGHKS, CDR2 YYEKEE (reference sequence). CDR3 length: 17 amino acids. After removal of 4 bases from V and 0 bases from J, the junction contained 10 bases not matched to a gene. CDR3 DNA sequence: TGTGCCAGCAGCACCGGGGACAGACTTTATAGCAATCAGCCCCAGCATTTT. Its protein product is CASSTGDRLYSNQPQHF.

This clonotype was seen repeatedly, ten times or more. The V and J genes are TRBV5-1 and TRBJ2-1, with 8 bases identical to TRBD1. The CDR3 runs 15 residues. V shed 3 bases, J shed 12 bases, and the junction held 14 bases outside the gene matches. CDR1 is SGHRS, CDR2 YFSETQ, per germline. The CDR3 protein is CASSSTGGEFKGQFF. CDR3 sequence (DNA): TGCGCCAGCAGCTCCACAGGGGGAGAGTTCAAAGGGCAGTTCTTC.

The table lists this clonotype with many counts. The genes are TRBV12-3 or TRBV12-4 and TRBJ2-6; D not resolved. The V and J ends lost 5 bases and 3 bases respectively, with 20 bases between them. This CDR3 comprises 18 residues. The CDR3 spells CASSNWVDVRFGANVLTF. The CDR3 DNA follows: TGTGCCAGCAGTAACTGGGTCGACGTTCGTTTTGGGGCCAACGTCCTGACTTTC.